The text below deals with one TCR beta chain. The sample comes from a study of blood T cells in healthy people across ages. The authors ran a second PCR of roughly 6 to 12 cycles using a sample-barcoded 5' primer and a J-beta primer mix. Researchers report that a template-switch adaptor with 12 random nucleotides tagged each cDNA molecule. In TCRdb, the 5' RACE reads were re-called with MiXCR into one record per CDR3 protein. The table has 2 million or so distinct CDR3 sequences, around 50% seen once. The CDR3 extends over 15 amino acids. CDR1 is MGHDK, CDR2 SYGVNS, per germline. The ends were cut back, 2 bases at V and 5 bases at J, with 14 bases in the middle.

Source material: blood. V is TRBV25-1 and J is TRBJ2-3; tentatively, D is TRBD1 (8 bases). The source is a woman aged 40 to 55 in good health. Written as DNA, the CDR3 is TGTGCCAGCAGTGAACACAGGGGGGGGAGAGATACGCAGTATTTT. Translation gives CASSEHRGGRDTQYF.